One sample yielded the 24 T cell receptor beta chains listed below, sequenced in a study of blood T cells in healthy people across ages. Together with a sample-barcoded 5' primer, a J-beta primer mix was included in a second PCR lasting roughly 6 to 12 cycles. MiXCR was run by TCRdb on the 5' RACE reads, yielding one entry per CDR3 protein. The table includes over a million distinct CDR3 sequences, approximately 59% detected once. What was sequenced was blood. These receptors were collected from a man aged 18 to 29 in good health.

In its sample, this clonotype was seen a few times. The chain is built from TRBV5-1 and TRBJ2-5, with D maybe TRBD1 (7 bases). This CDR3 has 16 residues. The germline V and J ends were trimmed by 5 bases and 0 bases, with 17 bases remaining between them. Per the germline V gene, CDR1 is SGHRS and CDR2 is YFSETQ. CDR3 protein: CASRNSAGQNQETQYF. The DNA for the CDR3 is TGCGCCAGCAGAAACTCGGCGGGACAGAACCAAGAGACCCAGTACTTC.

The V and J genes are TRBV3-1 and TRBJ2-1, with 9 bases aligning to TRBD2. J lost 5 bases, V lost 7 bases, and 12 bases had no gene match. This CDR3 region has 16 residues. CDR1 is LGHDT and CDR2 is YNNKEL in the germline V gene (reference sequence). CDR3 sequence reads: CASTPRKGLAHNEQFF. Written as DNA, the CDR3 is TGTGCCAGCACCCCAAGAAAGGGACTAGCTCACAATGAGCAGTTCTTC.

J is TRBJ2-2 and V is TRBV20-1, with 8 positions matching TRBD1. V gave up 5 bases and J gave up 4 bases; unmatched junction bases: 6. The CDR3 has 14 amino acids. Germline V CDR1 and CDR2: DFQATT, SNEGSKA (reference sequence). The DNA of the CDR3 is TGCAGTGCTGTTCGACAGGGGACCACCGGGGAGCTGTTTTTT. Encoded protein: CSAVRQGTTGELFF.

This clonotype showed up just a few times. The gene calls are TRBV6-5 and TRBJ2-7, with 11 bases fitting TRBD1. CDR3 size: 13 residues. The germline gives CDR1 MNHEY, CDR2 SVGAGI. V lost 6 bases and J lost 5; bases outside the gene matches: 3. The CDR3 protein is CASRRTGGDEQYF. For the CDR3, the DNA is TGTGCCAGCAGAAGGACAGGGGGCGACGAGCAGTACTTC.

Regarding this clonotype: Sequence at one end of the junction differs from germline and may be a read error. V usage is TRBV4-1 and J usage is TRBJ2-3, with D unclear. CDR3 length equals 13 residues. From germline, CDR1 is MGHRA and CDR2 YSYEKL. CDR3 DNA: TGCGCCAGCAGCCAAGTTAGCACAGATACGCGGTATTTT. This codes for CASSQVSTDTRYF.

This chain links TRBV29-1 with TRBJ2-2; no firm D call. The CDR3 totals 12 residues. CDR1 is SQVTM, CDR2 ANQGSEA, per germline. Trimming stripped 3 bases from V and 4 bases from J, with 6 bases between. This chain's CDR3 is CSVDLSTGELFF. The CDR3 DNA is TGCAGCGTTGATCTCAGCACCGGGGAGCTGTTTTTT.

The chain has TRBV20-1 and TRBJ2-2; 9 nucleotides line up with TRBD2. Germline assignment: CDR1 DFQATT and CDR2 SNEGSKA (reference sequence). The CDR3 is 19 amino acids. J lost 6 bases, V lost 3 bases, and 20 bases had no gene match. The CDR3: CSASPSTSGLWGGAGELFF. Here the CDR3 DNA reads TGCAGTGCTAGCCCCTCGACTAGCGGCCTCTGGGGAGGCGCCGGGGAGCTGTTTTTT.

This chain connects TRBV5-1 to TRBJ2-2; the D gene could be TRBD1 or TRBD2 (5 bases each). The ends were cut back, 2 bases at V and 0 bases at J, with 14 bases in the middle. The germline V gene has CDR1 SGHRS and CDR2 YFSETQ. The CDR3 totals 17 residues. CDR3 amino acids: CASSLNSGSPNTGELFF. In DNA, the CDR3 is TGCGCCAGCAGCTTAAATTCAGGGAGCCCGAACACCGGGGAGCTGTTTTTT.

This clonotype appeared a few times. J is TRBJ2-4 and V is TRBV27, with TRBD2 matching over 8 bases. The closer fit of TRBJ2-7 to the DNA end suggests the J call may be wrong. This CDR3 is 16 amino acids long. Germline CDR1 and CDR2: MNHEY and SMNVEV (reference sequence). The CDR3 protein is CASSPTLAAGVYEQYF. In nucleotides, the CDR3 is TGTGCCAGCAGTCCTACCCTCGCAGCGGGGGTCTACGAGCAGTACTTC.

Here the CDR3 DNA reads TGCAGTGCTAGACATAAAGATCGGGGGTATCAGCCCCAGCATTTT. Encoded protein: CSARHKDRGYQPQHF. J is TRBJ1-5 and V is TRBV20-1, with a possible D match to TRBD1 (5 bases). Trimming pared 2 bases from V and 5 bases from J, leaving 16 bases between. The germline V gene encodes CDR1 DFQATT and CDR2 SNEGSKA (reference sequence). The CDR3 covers 15 residues.

The rearrangement links TRBV11-1 to TRBJ1-2; D call uncertain. The CDR3 extends over 15 amino acids. From germline, CDR1 is SGHAT and CDR2 FQDESV (reference sequence). V was pared by 5 bases and J by 4 bases, with 17 bases between. The CDR3 sequence: CASSPNVQRIYGYTF. The CDR3 DNA reads TGTGCCAGCAGCCCTAACGTACAGAGGATCTATGGCTACACCTTC.

The V call is TRBV6-2 or TRBV6-3, the J call TRBJ1-5; 7 positions agree with TRBD1. The CDR3 loop spans 15 amino acids. V lost 5 bases and J lost 3; bases outside the gene matches: 7. Germline values: CDR1 MNHEY, CDR2 SVGEGT. DNA for the CDR3: TGTGCCAGCAGTCCTAGGGGGCTTGACAATCAGCCCCAGCATTTT. Translating gives CASSPRGLDNQPQHF.

This rearrangement joins TRBV7-9 to TRBJ2-1, with D perhaps TRBD1 or TRBD2 (6 bases each). Germline values: CDR1 SEHNR, CDR2 FQNEAQ (reference sequence). The CDR3 is 15 amino acids. The germline V and J ends were trimmed by 3 bases and 4 bases, with 13 bases remaining between them. The DNA of the CDR3 is TGTGCCAGCAGCTTTACAGGGACTGGATACAATGAGCAGTTCTTC. Protein product: CASSFTGTGYNEQFF. Filled out from reference TRBV7-9 and TRBJ2-1, the complete variable domain reads DTGVSQNPRHKITKRGQNVTFRCDPISEHNRLYWYRQTLGQGPEFLTYFQNEAQLEKSRLLSDRFSAERPKGSFSTLEIQRTEQGDSAMYLCASSFTGTGYNEQFFGPGTRLTVL.

This sequence joins TRBV12-3 or TRBV12-4 and TRBJ1-4; D is undetermined. CDR3 size: 14 residues. V lost 3 bases, J lost 7 bases, and 12 bases lay in between. The CDR3 region is CASSFGVLGEKLFF. CDR3 nucleotide sequence: TGTGCCAGCAGTTTTGGGGTGTTGGGTGAAAAACTGTTTTTT.

This clonotype has a handful of counts. CDR3 coding DNA: TGTGCCAGCAGTTCCACAGAGACGGCCTACGAGCAGTACTTC. This encodes CASSSTETAYEQYF. The chain joins TRBV27 to TRBJ2-7; D is unresolved. Germline V gene data show CDR1 as MNHEY and CDR2 as SMNVEV (reference sequence). Between the trimmed V and J ends, which lost 4 bases and 2 bases, there was a span of 12 bases. The CDR3 extends over 14 amino acids.

This clonotype has a handful of counts. The CDR3, as DNA: TGTGCCAAGGGCTTCGCTGGGTACAATGAGCAGTTCTTC. Protein sequence: CAKGFAGYNEQFF. The gene calls are TRBV12-3 or TRBV12-4 and TRBJ2-1; no definite D call. V was clipped by 10 bases and J by 4 bases, with 14 bases between them. The CDR3 spans 13 residues.

The genes are TRBV28 and TRBJ2-6, with D perhaps matching TRBD2 (7 bases). This CDR3 is 17 amino acids long. Germline V gene lookup returns CDR1 MDHEN and CDR2 SYDVKM. V lost 5 bases to trimming and J lost 1 base, with 15 bases between them. CDR3 amino acids: CASSLRGGRSGANVLTF. CDR3 nucleotides: TGTGCCAGCAGTCTCAGGGGAGGGAGGTCTGGGGCCAACGTCCTGACTTTC.

The genes are TRBV4-1 and TRBJ2-1; 12 bases are shared with TRBD2. Germline V CDR1 and CDR2: MGHRA, YSYEKL. The CDR3 has 17 amino acids. V dropped 4 bases and J dropped 1; count of bases not matched to a gene: 5. The CDR3 sequence: CASSPLAGGGSYNEQFF. CDR3 in DNA: TGCGCCAGCAGCCCCCTAGCGGGAGGGGGTTCCTACAATGAGCAGTTCTTC.

The chain is built from TRBV6-1 and TRBJ2-5, with 11 bases lining up with TRBD2. The DNA end lines up better with TRBJ2-7; the J call may be wrong. There are 17 residues in the CDR3. The germline V gene has CDR1 MNHNS and CDR2 SASEGT. CDR3 amino acids: CASSPQTGTSGTYEQYF. For the CDR3, the DNA is TGTGCCAGCAGTCCCCAAACCGGGACTAGCGGTACCTACGAGCAGTACTTC.

This clonotype was picked up a small number of times. This chain joins TRBV20-1 and TRBJ2-3; D ambiguous. The CDR3 runs to 14 residues. With 6 bases removed from V and 0 bases from J, the gap between germline ends came to 13 bases. Germline CDR1 and CDR2: DFQATT and SNEGSKA (reference sequence). Written as DNA, the CDR3 is TGCAGTGCCCTTGAGGCTCCTAGCACAGATACGCAGTATTTT. Its protein product is CSALEAPSTDTQYF.

J is TRBJ1-2 and V is TRBV6-5; D is uncertain. CDR3 size: 13 residues. Germline V CDR1 and CDR2: MNHEY, SVGAGI. V was trimmed by 0 bases and J by 5 bases, leaving 7 bases between them. The CDR3 loop is CASSYSREYGYTF. CDR3 sequence (DNA): TGTGCCAGCAGTTACTCTAGGGAGTATGGCTACACCTTC.

The chain recombines TRBV12-3 or TRBV12-4 with TRBJ2-3, with D possibly matching TRBD2 (6 bases). V lost 5 bases to trimming and J lost 6 bases, with 18 bases between them. There are 15 residues in the CDR3. The CDR3 bases are TGTGCCAGCAGTCGCTGGGACTTGGCATCCGATACGCAGTATTTT. Amino acid sequence: CASSRWDLASDTQYF.

Concerning this clonotype: Germline is not matched at one junction end, which may reflect a read error. This rearrangement joins TRBV4-1 to TRBJ2-7, with D tentatively TRBD1 (5 bases). The CDR3 contains 13 residues. CDR1 MGHRA and CDR2 YSYEKL come from the germline V gene. CDR3 in DNA: TGCGCCAGCAGCCCCACAGGTGGAGACGATCAGTACTTC. This codes for CASSPTGGDDQYF.

The V and J genes are TRBV7-9 and TRBJ2-4; 7 nucleotides agree with TRBD1. V lost 3 bases, J lost 1 base, and 12 bases stayed unmatched. This CDR3 comprises 18 residues. Germline lookup yields CDR1 SEHNR and CDR2 FQNEAQ (reference sequence). The CDR3 spells CASSFPEQGSSAKNIQYF. DNA for the CDR3: TGTGCCAGCAGCTTCCCGGAACAGGGGAGTTCTGCCAAAAACATTCAGTACTTC.